One and the same sample provided the 21 T cell receptor beta chains below, sequenced in a study of cytomegalovirus exposure and HLA in healthy donors (dated by TCRdb to about 2017). Libraries came from the immunoSEQ multiplex PCR assay. For the multiplex PCR, a mixture combining 60 forward primers for TCR Vbeta segments and 13 reverse primers for TCR Jbeta segments was used. TCRdb took over this immuneACCESS table, retaining in-frame rearrangements with V and J assigned. Such tables are incomplete; in checked studies, under half of the missing clones stem from an unresolved V gene, and the remainder is unexplained. The sample profile shows roughly 99,000 clones; roughly 82% of them were found once. The ten largest account for 2% to 3% of the sample. The sample was PBMCs. These receptors were obtained from a man aged 25 to 40 in good health and CMV-seropositive.

The chain carries TRBV4-1 and TRBJ1-5; no definite D call. Per the germline V gene, CDR1 is MGHRA and CDR2 is YSYEKL. The germline V and J ends were trimmed by 5 bases and 2 bases, with 10 bases remaining between them. The CDR3 length is 14 residues. Written as DNA, the CDR3 is TGCGCCAGCAGCGGTACAGCAGGCAATCAGCCCCAGCATTTT. The encoded protein is CASSGTAGNQPQHF.

The chain recombines TRBV7-9 with TRBJ2-3; a possible D gene is TRBD1 (6 bases). Trimming stripped 5 bases from V and 3 bases from J, with 12 bases between. CDR3 length equals 14 residues. CDR1 is SEHNR and CDR2 is FQNEAQ in the germline V gene (reference sequence). CDR3 coding DNA: TGTGCCAGCAGCGAACGGCAGGGGACAGATACGCAGTATTTT. It yields the protein CASSERQGTDTQYF. The complete variable domain, with remaining parts taken from reference TRBV7-9 and TRBJ2-3, reads DTGVSQNPRHKITKRGQNVTFRCDPISEHNRLYWYRQTLGQGPEFLTYFQNEAQLEKSRLLSDRFSAERPKGSFSTLEIQRTEQGDSAMYLCASSERQGTDTQYFGPGTRLTVL.

The V gene is TRBV7-8, the J gene TRBJ1-2; TRBD1 is a possible D gene (5 bases). The ends were cut back, 5 bases at V and 5 bases at J, with 21 bases in the middle. Germline CDR1 is SGHVS and CDR2 is FQNEAQ. The CDR3 runs 16 residues. The CDR3: CASSPSLGGRHYGYTF. Written as DNA, the CDR3 is TGTGCCAGCAGCCCATCTTTGGGGGGACGGCATTATGGCTACACCTTC.

The rearrangement joins TRBV7-2 to TRBJ1-4; the D is unclear. This CDR3 contains 16 residues. Per germline, CDR1 SGHTA and CDR2 FQGNSA. The V end was cut by 5 bases, the J end by 6 bases, with 19 bases between. CDR3 bases: TGTGCCAGCAGCCCCCGCATGTTGAGGAATGATGAAAAACTGTTTTTT. It translates to CASSPRMLRNDEKLFF.

The genes are TRBV1 and TRBJ2-1; the D call TRBD1 from the table was never checked on the DNA. TRBV1 is a listed pseudogene. The CDR3 contains 17 residues. CDR3 sequence reads: CTNFRGAREEADNEQFF. The CDR3 nucleotides read TGCACCAACTTCCGTGGGGCCAGGGAAGAGGCTGACAATGAGCAGTTCTTC.

The chain joins TRBV11-3 to TRBJ1-2, with TRBD1 identical over 7 bases. Germline V gene lookup returns CDR1 SGHNT and CDR2 YENEEA. The length of the CDR3 is 13 residues. The V and J ends lost 6 bases and 4 bases, in that order; junction bases with no gene match: 5. The CDR3 loop is CASSFDRAYGYTF. Here the CDR3 DNA reads TGTGCCAGCAGTTTTGACAGGGCCTATGGCTACACCTTC.

This sequence joins TRBV6-5 and TRBJ2-7; 8 bases agree with TRBD1. V trimming: 5 bases; J trimming: 3 bases; junction bases outside the gene matches: 6. Looked up from germline, CDR1 is MNHEY and CDR2 is SVGAGI. This CDR3 has 14 amino acids. The CDR3 sequence is CASSTSDRGYEQYF. In DNA, the CDR3 is TGTGCCAGCAGTACCTCAGACAGGGGCTACGAGCAGTACTTC.

The J gene is TRBJ2-7, the V gene TRBV7-2, with unresolved D. Germline-derived CDR1 and CDR2 are SGHTA and FQGNSA. The CDR3 runs to 16 residues. Trimming stripped 5 bases from V and 0 bases from J, with 17 bases between. The CDR3 coding sequence is TGTGCCAGCAGCCCCAACCCCACCTCGGGCTCCTACGAGCAGTACTTC. This gives the protein CASSPNPTSGSYEQYF.

The chain combines TRBV2 with TRBJ1-1; unclear D gene. The CDR3 totals 13 residues. Germline CDR1 and CDR2: SNHLY and FYNNEI. Trimming took 6 bases from V and 8 from J, leaving 16 bases between them. The CDR3: CASSRQEPAEAFF. The DNA of the CDR3 is TGTGCCAGCAGCCGACAAGAGCCCGCGGAAGCTTTCTTT. The full variable domain, its missing parts supplied by reference TRBV2 and TRBJ1-1, is EPEVTQTPSHQVTQMGQEVILRCVPISNHLYFYWYRQILGQKVEFLVSFYNNEISEKSEIFDDQFSVERPDGSNFTLKIRSTKLEDSAMYFCASSRQEPAEAFFGQGTRLTVV.

J is TRBJ1-6 and V is TRBV27; a weak D match, TRBD1 (5 bases). Germline V gene sequence: CDR1 MNHEY, CDR2 SMNVEV (reference sequence). The V and J ends lost 6 bases and 8 bases respectively, with 20 bases between them. This CDR3 region has 16 residues. CDR3 DNA sequence: TGTGCCAGCAGACGCACGCCCCGGGACTTATATTCACCCCTCCACTTT. Translation gives CASRRTPRDLYSPLHF.

V gene TRBV7-6 combines with J gene TRBJ2-1; 9 bases are shared with TRBD2. V gave up 3 bases and J gave up 5 bases; unmatched junction bases: 8. This CDR3 has 16 amino acids. CDR1 SGHVS and CDR2 FNYEAQ come from the germline V gene. This chain's CDR3 is CASSFGAGGLNNEQFF. Written as DNA, the CDR3 is TGTGCCAGCAGCTTCGGGGCGGGGGGGTTGAACAATGAGCAGTTCTTC.

This chain connects TRBV12-5 to TRBJ2-1, with 9 nucleotides matching TRBD1. Unmatched junction bases numbered 3, after V lost 6 bases and J lost 0 bases. The CDR3 consists of 15 residues. The germline CDR1 and CDR2 sequences are LGHNT and FRNRAP. CDR3 nucleotides: TGTGCTAGTGGGGGACAGGGCCTCTCCTACAATGAGCAGTTCTTC. Protein product: CASGGQGLSYNEQFF.

The chain couples TRBV29-1 to TRBJ2-3; the match to TRBD2 covers 7 bases. Germline loops: CDR1 SQVTM, CDR2 ANQGSEA. The CDR3 has 16 residues. J gave up 3 bases and V 4 bases, and 13 bases lay outside the gene matches. CDR3 nucleotides: TGCAGCGTTGCGCGGATCTGGGGAGGGGAGACAGATACGCAGTATTTT. Its protein product is CSVARIWGGETDTQYF.

The chain combines TRBV14 with TRBJ1-1, with 10 bases fitting TRBD1. Germline V gene lookup returns CDR1 SGHDN and CDR2 FVKESK. The CDR3 has 14 amino acids. Trimming removed 5 bases from V and 4 bases from J; junction bases left unmatched: 4. CDR3 in DNA: TGTGCCAGCAGCACTAGGACAGGGGGCACTGAAGCTTTCTTT. It encodes CASSTRTGGTEAFF.

The chain joins TRBV27 to TRBJ2-1; weak D call: TRBD2 (6 bases). V was clipped by 3 bases and J by 0 bases, with 9 bases between them. From germline, CDR1 is MNHEY and CDR2 SMNVEV (reference sequence). The CDR3 extends over 15 amino acids. CDR3 protein: CASSFPGGSYNEQFF. CDR3 nucleotide sequence: TGTGCCAGCAGTTTCCCCGGGGGCTCCTACAATGAGCAGTTCTTC.

The chain employs TRBV7-9 and TRBJ1-2, with 8 bases aligning to TRBD1. CDR1 and CDR2 from the germline V gene are SEHNR and FQNEAQ (reference sequence). There are 15 residues in the CDR3. V dropped 8 bases and J dropped 0; count of bases not matched to a gene: 8. The CDR3 region has the DNA TGTGCCAGCCTGGCACAGGGGGGTACTAACTATGGCTACACCTTC. Its protein is CASLAQGGTNYGYTF.

V is TRBV7-2 and J is TRBJ1-1; D gene uncertain. Germline CDR1 and CDR2: SGHTA and FQGNSA. This CDR3 has 13 amino acids. The V gene lost 1 base and the J gene lost 3 bases, with 6 bases spanning the gap. DNA of the CDR3: TGTGCCAGCAGCTTAGTGGCCTACACTGAAGCTTTCTTT. This encodes CASSLVAYTEAFF.

V is TRBV19 and J is TRBJ1-5; 9 nucleotides match TRBD1. The CDR3 covers 16 residues. V lost 6 bases and J lost 3; bases outside the gene matches: 9. The germline CDR1 and CDR2 sequences are LNHDA and SQIVND (reference sequence). The CDR3 bases are TGTGCCAGTAGATCACAGGGGGCATACGCCAATCAGCCCCAGCATTTT. This translates into CASRSQGAYANQPQHF.

This clone showed up just a few times. This chain uses TRBV15 with TRBJ1-2, with 8 bases that match TRBD1. The germline V gene has CDR1 LNHNV and CDR2 YYDKDF (reference sequence). The CDR3 has 15 residues. J gave up 8 bases and V 1 base, and 9 bases lay outside the gene matches. This CDR3 reads CATSRVRQGNLGYTF. The CDR3 coding sequence is TGTGCCACCAGCAGAGTGAGACAGGGGAATTTGGGCTACACCTTC.

The chain joins TRBV6-5 to TRBJ2-7; TRBD1 is a possible D gene (5 bases). Germline CDR1 and CDR2: MNHEY and SVGAGI. Trimming removed 5 bases from V and 6 bases from J, with 8 bases in between. This CDR3 contains 11 residues. In nucleotides, the CDR3 is TGTGCCAGCAGTCAGGGCGCCGAGCAGTACTTC. Amino acid sequence: CASSQGAEQYF.

This sequence joins TRBV18 and TRBJ1-1; possible D gene TRBD1, 6 bases. Germline CDR1 KGHSH, CDR2 LQKENI. V was shortened by 0 bases and J by 3 bases, with 11 bases between the two germline ends. This CDR3 has 15 residues. The CDR3 region has the DNA TGTGCCAGCTCACCACCTCTCAAGGGGGACACTGAAGCTTTCTTT. Its translation: CASSPPLKGDTEAFF.